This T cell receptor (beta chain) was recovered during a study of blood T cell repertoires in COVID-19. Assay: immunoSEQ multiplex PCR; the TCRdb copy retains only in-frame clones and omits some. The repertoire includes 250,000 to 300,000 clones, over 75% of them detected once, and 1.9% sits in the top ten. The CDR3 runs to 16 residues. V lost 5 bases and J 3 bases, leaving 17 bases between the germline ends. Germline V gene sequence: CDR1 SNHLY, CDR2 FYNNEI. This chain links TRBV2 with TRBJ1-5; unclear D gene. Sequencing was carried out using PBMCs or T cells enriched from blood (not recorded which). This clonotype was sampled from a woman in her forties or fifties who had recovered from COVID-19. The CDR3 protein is CASSLPGAEVNQPQHF. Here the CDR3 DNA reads TGTGCCAGCAGTTTACCGGGAGCCGAAGTCAATCAGCCCCAGCATTTT.